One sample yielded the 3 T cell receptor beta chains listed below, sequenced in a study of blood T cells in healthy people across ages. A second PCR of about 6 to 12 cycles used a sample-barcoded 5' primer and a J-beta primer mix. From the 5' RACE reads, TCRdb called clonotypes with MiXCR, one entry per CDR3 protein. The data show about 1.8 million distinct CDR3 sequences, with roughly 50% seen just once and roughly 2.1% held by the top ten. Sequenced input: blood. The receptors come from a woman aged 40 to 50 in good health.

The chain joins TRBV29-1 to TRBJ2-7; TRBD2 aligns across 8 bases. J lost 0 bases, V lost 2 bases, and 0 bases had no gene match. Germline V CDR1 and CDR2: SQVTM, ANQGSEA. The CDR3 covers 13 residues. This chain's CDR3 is CSVESGSSYEQYF. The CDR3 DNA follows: TGCAGCGTTGAAAGCGGGAGCTCCTACGAGCAGTACTTC.

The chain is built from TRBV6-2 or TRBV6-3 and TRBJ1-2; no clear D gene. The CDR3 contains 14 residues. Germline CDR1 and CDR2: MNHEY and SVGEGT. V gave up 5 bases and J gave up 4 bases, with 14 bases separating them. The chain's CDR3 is CASSPQRGTYGYTF. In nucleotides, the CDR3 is TGTGCCAGCAGTCCCCAACGGGGTACCTATGGCTACACCTTC.

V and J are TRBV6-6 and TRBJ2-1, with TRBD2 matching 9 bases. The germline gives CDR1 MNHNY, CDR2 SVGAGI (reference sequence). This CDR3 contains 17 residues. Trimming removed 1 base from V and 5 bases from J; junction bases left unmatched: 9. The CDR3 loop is CASSYFPASGEDNEQFF. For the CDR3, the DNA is TGTGCCAGCAGTTACTTCCCGGCTAGCGGGGAGGACAATGAGCAGTTCTTC.